In its sample, the clone carrying this T cell receptor beta chain was seen a few times. Germline assignment: CDR1 SGHTA and CDR2 FQGNSA. V gave up 1 base and J gave up 2 bases, with 12 bases separating them. CDR3 length: 16 amino acids. TRAV- and TRBV-specific primers were used for first-strand cDNA, which covered alpha and beta chains. The authors amplified TCRs for 20 PCR cycles with a constant-region primer and a V-primer adapter. TCRdb recomputed calls from the reads with MiXCR, one row per CDR3 protein. The sample lists fewer than 110,000 distinct CDR3 sequences, around 20% occurring once. Described time point: after trial treatment. Specified treatment: LDRT plus nivolumab, ipilimumab, low-dose cyclophosphamide and aspirin (RACIN trial). This specimen belongs to a study of low-dose radiotherapy and immunotherapy resistance in tumors.

J is TRBJ2-1 and V is TRBV7-2, with D hard to call. The sequence came from a male donor with prostate cancer. Specimen: PBMCs, collected after low-dose radiotherapy plus immunotherapy. This chain's CDR3 is CASSLGSRQAYNEQFF. The CDR3 DNA reads as TGTGCCAGCAGCTTAGGTAGTCGGCAGGCCTACAATGAGCAGTTCTTC.